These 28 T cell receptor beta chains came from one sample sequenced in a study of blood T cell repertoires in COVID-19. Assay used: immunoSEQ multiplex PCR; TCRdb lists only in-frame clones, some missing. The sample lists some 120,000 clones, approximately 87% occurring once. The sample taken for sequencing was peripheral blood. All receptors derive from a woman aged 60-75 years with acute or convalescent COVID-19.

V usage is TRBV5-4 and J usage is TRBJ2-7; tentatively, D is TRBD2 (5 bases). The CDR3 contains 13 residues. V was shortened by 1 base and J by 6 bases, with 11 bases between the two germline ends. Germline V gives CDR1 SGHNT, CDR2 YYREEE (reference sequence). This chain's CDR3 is CASSLRGSREQYV. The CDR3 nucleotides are TGTGCCAGCAGCTTGCGGGGTTCACGCGAGCAGTACGTC.

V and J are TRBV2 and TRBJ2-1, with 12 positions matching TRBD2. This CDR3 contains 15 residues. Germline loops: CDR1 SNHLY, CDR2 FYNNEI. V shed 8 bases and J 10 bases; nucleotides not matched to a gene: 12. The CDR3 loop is CASFSVTSGRREQFF. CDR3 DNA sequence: TGTGCCAGCTTCTCAGTCACTAGCGGGAGGCGCGAGCAGTTCTTC.

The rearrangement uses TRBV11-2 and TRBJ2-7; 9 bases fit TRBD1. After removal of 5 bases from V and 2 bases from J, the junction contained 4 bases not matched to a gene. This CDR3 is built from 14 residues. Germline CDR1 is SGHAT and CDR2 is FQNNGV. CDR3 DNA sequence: TGTGCCAGCAGCCCCGGGACAGGGCCCTACGAGCAGTACTTC. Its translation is CASSPGTGPYEQYF.

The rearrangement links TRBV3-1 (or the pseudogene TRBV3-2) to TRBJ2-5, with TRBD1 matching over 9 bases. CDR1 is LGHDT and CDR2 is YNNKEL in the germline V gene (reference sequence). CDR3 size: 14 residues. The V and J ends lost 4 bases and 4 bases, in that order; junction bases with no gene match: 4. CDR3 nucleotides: TGTGCCAGCAGCCTCCGGACAGGGGCAGAGACCCAGTACTTC. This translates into CASSLRTGAETQYF.

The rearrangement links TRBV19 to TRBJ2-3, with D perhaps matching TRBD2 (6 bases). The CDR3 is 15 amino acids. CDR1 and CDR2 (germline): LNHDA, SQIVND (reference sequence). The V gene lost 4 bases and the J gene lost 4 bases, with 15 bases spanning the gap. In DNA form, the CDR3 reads TGTGCCAGTAGTAAGGAGGGGCAGAGGGCAGATACGCAGTATTTT. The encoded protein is CASSKEGQRADTQYF. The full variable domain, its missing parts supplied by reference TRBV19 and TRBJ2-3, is DGGITQSPKYLFRKEGQNVTLSCEQNLNHDAMYWYRQDPGQGLRLIYYSQIVNDFQKGDIAEGYSVSREKKESFPLTVTSAQKNPTAFYLCASSKEGQRADTQYFGPGTRLTVL.

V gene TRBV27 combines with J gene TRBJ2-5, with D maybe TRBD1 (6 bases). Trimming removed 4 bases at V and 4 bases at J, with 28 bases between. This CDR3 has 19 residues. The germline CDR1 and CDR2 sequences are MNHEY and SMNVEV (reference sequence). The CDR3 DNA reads TGTGCCAGCAGTTGGTTTATGCCAGGTTCAGGGACACCCGGAGAGACCCAGTACTTC. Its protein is CASSWFMPGSGTPGETQYF.

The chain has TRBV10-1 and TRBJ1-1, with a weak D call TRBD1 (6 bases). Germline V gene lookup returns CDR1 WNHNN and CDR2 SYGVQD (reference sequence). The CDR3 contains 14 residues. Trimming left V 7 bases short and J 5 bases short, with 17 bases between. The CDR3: CASTPDRMGTEAFF. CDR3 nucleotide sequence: TGCGCCAGCACCCCGGACAGAATGGGGACTGAAGCTTTCTTT.

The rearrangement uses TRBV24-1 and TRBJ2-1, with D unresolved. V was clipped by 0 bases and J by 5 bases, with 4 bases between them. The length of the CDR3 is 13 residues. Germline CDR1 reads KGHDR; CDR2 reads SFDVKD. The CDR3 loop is CATSDLNNNEQFF. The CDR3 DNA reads TGTGCCACCAGTGATTTGAACAACAATGAGCAGTTCTTC.

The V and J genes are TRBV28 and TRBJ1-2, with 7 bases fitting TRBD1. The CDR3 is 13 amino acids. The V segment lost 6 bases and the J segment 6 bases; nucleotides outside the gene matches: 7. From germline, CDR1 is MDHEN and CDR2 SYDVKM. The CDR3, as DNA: TGTGCCAGCAGGCCCACAGGGGTGGATGGCTACACCTTC. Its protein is CASRPTGVDGYTF.

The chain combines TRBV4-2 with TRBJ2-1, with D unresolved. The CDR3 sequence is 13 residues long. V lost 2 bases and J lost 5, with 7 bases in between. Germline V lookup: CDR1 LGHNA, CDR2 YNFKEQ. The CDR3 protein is CASSQFFNNEQFF. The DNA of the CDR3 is TGTGCCAGCAGCCAATTTTTCAACAATGAGCAGTTCTTC.

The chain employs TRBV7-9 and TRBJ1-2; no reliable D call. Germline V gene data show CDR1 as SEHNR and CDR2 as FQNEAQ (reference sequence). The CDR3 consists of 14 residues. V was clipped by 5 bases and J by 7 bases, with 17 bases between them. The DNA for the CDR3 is TGTGCCAGCAGCCCTCCACGGGGAATTCCTGGCTACACCTTC. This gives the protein CASSPPRGIPGYTF.

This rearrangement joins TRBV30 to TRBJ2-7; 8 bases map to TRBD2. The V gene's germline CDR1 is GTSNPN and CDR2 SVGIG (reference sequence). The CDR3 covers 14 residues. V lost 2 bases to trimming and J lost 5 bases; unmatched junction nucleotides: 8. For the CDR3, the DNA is TGTGCCTGGAGTCGGACTAGCAGGCGGGACGAGCAGTACTTC. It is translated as CAWSRTSRRDEQYF.

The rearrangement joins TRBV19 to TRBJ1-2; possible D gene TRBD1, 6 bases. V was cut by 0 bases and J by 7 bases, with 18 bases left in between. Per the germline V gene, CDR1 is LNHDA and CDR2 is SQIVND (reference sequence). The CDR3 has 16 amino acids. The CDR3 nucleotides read TGTGCCAGTAGTATAGACCTGGGGGCGTCCGGAACTGGCTACACCTTC. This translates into CASSIDLGASGTGYTF.

The CDR3 DNA reads TGTGCCAGCAGCCCTCAGGGGACAGTCAATGAAAAACTGTTTTTT. It specifies CASSPQGTVNEKLFF. The chain couples TRBV7-9 to TRBJ1-4, with 7 bases lining up with TRBD1. Germline CDR1 reads SEHNR; CDR2 reads FQNEAQ (reference sequence). J lost 5 bases, V lost 5 bases, and 8 bases had no gene match. The CDR3 covers 15 residues. Supplemented by reference TRBV7-9 and TRBJ1-4, the full variable domain reads DTGVSQNPRHKITKRGQNVTFRCDPISEHNRLYWYRQTLGQGPEFLTYFQNEAQLEKSRLLSDRFSAERPKGSFSTLEIQRTEQGDSAMYLCASSPQGTVNEKLFFGSGTQLSVL.

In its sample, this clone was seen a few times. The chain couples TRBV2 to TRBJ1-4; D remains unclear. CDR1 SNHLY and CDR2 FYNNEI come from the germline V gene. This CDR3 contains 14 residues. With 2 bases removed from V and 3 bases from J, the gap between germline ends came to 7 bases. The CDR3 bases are TGTGCCAGCAGTGAATCCGGGGCTAATGAAAAACTGTTTTTT. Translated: CASSESGANEKLFF.

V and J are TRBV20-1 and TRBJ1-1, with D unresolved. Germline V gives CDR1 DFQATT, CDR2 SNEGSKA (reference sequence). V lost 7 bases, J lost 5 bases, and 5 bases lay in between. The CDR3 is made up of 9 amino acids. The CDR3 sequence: CSVGTEAFF. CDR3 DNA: TGCAGTGTCGGGACTGAAGCTTTCTTT.

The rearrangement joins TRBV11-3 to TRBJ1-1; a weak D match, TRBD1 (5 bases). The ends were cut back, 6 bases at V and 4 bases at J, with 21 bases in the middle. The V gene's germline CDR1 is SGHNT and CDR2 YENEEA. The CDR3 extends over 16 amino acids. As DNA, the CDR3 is TGTGCCAGCAGATCACGTTGGGAGGGGAGGACCACTGAAGCTTTCTTT. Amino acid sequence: CASRSRWEGRTTEAFF.

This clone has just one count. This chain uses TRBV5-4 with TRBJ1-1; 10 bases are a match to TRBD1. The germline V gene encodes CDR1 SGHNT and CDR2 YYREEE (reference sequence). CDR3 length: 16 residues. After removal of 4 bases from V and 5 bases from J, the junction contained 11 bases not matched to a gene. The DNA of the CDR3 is TGTGCCAGCAGCCCCGGGACAGGGGCGGGGGGAACTGAAGCTTTCTTT. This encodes CASSPGTGAGGTEAFF. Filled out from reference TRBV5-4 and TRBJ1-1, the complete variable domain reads ETGVTQSPTHLIKTRGQQVTLRCSSQSGHNTVSWYQQALGQGPQFIFQYYREEENGRGNFPPRFSGLQFPNYSSELNVNALELDDSALYLCASSPGTGAGGTEAFFGQGTRLTVV.

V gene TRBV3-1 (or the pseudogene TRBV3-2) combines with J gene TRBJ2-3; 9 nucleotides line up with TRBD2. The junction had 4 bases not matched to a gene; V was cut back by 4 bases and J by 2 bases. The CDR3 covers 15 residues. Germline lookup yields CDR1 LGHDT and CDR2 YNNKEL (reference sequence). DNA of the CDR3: TGTGCCAGCAGCCCTAGCGGGACATACACAGATACGCAGTATTTT. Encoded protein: CASSPSGTYTDTQYF.

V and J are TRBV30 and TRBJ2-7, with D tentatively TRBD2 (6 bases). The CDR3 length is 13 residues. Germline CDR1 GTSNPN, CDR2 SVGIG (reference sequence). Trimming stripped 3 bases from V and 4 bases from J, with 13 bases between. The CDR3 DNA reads TGTGCCTGGAGGGGGACCGGGAGTTACGAGCAGTACGTC. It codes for CAWRGTGSYEQYV.

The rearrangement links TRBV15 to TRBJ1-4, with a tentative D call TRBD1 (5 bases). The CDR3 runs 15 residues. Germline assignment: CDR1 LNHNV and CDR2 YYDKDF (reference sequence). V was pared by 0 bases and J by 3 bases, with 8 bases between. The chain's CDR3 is CATSRDQGSNEKLFF. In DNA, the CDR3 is TGTGCCACCAGCAGAGATCAGGGTTCTAATGAAAAACTGTTTTTT.

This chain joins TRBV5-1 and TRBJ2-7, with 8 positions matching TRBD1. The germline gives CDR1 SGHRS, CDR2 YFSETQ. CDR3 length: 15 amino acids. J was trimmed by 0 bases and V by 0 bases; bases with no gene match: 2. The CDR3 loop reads CASSLAGQGSYEQYF. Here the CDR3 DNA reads TGCGCCAGCAGCTTGGCTGGACAGGGCTCCTACGAGCAGTACTTC.

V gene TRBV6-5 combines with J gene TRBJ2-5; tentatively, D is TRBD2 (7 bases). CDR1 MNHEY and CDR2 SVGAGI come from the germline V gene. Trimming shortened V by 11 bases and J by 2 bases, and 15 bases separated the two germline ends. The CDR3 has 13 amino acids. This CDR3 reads CASGGGVQETQYF. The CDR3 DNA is TGTGCCTCCGGAGGGGGGGTACAAGAGACCCAGTACTTC.

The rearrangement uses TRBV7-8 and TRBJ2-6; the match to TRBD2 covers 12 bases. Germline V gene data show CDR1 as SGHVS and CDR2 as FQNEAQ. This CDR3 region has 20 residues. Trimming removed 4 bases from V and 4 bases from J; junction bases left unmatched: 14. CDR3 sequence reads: CASSSGLAGRLLGGANVLTF. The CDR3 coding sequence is TGTGCCAGCAGCTCTGGACTAGCGGGACGACTCCTGGGCGGGGCCAACGTCCTGACTTTC.

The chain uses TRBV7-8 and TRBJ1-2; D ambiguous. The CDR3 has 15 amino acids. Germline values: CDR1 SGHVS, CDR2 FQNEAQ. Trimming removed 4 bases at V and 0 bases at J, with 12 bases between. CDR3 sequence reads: CASSSLGGTNYGYTF. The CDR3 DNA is TGTGCCAGCAGCTCTCTGGGAGGAACTAACTATGGCTACACCTTC.

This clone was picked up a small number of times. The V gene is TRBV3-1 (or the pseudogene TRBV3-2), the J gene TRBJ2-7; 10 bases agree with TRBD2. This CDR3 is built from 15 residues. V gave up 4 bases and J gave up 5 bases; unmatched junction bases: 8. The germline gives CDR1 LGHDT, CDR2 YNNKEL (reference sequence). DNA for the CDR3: TGTGCCAGCAGCCCGACCATTACTAGCGGGAACGAGCAGTACTTC. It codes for CASSPTITSGNEQYF.

CDR3 coding DNA: TGTGCCAGCATAAAAGCGGGAGCTAGCACAGATACGCAGTATTTT. Its protein is CASIKAGASTDTQYF. This chain joins TRBV6-9 and TRBJ2-3, with 8 bases aligning to TRBD2. Germline lookup yields CDR1 MNHGY and CDR2 SVAAGI. The CDR3 is 15 amino acids. V lost 7 bases, J lost 0 bases, and 6 bases stayed unmatched.

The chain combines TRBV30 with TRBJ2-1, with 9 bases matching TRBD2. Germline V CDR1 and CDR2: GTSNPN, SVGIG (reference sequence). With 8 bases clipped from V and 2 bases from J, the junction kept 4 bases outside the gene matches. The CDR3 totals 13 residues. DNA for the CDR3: TGTGCCCGTATAGCGGGAGCCTACAATGAGCAGTTCTTC. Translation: CARIAGAYNEQFF.